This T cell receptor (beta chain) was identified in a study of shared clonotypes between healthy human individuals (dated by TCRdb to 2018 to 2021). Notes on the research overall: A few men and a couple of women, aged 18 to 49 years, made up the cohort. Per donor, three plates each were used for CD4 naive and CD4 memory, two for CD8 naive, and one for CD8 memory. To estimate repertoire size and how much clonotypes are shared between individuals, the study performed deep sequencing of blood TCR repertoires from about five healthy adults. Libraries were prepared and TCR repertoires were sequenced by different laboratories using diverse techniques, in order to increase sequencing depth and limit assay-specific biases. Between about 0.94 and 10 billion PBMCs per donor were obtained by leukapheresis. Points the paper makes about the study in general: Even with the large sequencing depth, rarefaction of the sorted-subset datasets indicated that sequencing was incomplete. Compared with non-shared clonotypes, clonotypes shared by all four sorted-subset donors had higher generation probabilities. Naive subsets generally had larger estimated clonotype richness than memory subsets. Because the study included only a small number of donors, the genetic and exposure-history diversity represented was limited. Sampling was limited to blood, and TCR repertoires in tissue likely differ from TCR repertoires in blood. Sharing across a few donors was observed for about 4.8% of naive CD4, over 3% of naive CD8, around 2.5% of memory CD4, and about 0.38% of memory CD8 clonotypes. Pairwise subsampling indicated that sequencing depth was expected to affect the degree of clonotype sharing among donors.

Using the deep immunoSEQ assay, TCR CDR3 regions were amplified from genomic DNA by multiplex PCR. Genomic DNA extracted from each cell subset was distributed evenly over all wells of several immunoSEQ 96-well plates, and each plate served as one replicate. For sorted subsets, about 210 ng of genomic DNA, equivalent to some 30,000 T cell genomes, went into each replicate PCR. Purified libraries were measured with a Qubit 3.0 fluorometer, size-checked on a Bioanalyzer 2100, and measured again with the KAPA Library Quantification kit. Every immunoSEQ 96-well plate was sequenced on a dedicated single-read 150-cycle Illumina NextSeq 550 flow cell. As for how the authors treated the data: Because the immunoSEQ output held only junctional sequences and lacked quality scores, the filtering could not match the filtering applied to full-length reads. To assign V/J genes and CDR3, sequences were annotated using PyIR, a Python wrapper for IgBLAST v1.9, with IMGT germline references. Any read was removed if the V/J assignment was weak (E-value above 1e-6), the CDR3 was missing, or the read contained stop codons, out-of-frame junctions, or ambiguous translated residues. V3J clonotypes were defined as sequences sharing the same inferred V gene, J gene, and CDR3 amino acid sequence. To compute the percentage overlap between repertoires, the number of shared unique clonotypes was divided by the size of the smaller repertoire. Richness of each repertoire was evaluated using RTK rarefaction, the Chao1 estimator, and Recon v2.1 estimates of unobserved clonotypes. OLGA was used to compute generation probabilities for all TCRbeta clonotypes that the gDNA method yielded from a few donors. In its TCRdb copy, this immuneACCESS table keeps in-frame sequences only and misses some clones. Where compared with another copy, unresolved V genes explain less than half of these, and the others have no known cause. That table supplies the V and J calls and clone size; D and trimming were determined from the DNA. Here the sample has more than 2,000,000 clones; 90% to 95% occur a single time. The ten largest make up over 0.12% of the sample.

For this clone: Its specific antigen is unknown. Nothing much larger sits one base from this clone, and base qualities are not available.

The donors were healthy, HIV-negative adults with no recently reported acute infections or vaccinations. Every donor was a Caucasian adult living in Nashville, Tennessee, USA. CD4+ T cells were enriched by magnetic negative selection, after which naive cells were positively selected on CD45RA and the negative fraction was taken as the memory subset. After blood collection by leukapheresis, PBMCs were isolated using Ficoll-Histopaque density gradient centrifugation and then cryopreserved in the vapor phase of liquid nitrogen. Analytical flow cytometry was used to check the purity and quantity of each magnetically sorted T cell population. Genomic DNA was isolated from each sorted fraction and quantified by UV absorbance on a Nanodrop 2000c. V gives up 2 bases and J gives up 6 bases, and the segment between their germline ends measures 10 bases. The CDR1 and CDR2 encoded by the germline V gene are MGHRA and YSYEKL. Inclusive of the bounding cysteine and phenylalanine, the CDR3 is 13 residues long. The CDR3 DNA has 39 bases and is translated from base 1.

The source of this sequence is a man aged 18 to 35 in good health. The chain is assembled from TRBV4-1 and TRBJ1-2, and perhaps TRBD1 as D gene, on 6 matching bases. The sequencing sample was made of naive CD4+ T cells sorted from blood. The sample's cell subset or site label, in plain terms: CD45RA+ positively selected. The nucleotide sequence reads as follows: TGCGCCAGCAGCCAACGGGACACCGATGGCTACACCTTC. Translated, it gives CASSQRDTDGYTF.